The 17 T cell receptor beta chains presented below share a single source sample, sequenced in a study of cytomegalovirus exposure and HLA in healthy donors. The study ran its PCR with 60 Vbeta and 13 Jbeta primers. Sequencing used immunoSEQ multiplex PCR; TCRdb keeps in-frame clones, though not all of them. The sample yields around 190,000 clones, less than 80% seen once. The source material was PBMCs. Receptor source: a woman aged 30 to 39 in good health and CMV-seropositive.

V usage is TRBV18 and J usage is TRBJ2-5, with 14 bases identical to TRBD2. Trimming cost V 1 base and J 5 bases; bases outside gene matches: 3. The CDR3 is 16 residues long. Germline assignment: CDR1 KGHSH and CDR2 LQKENI. The CDR3 is CASSPRGLAGDETQYF. The CDR3 nucleotides are TGTGCCAGCTCACCACGGGGACTAGCGGGAGACGAGACCCAGTACTTC.

This clone was seen a handful of times. The chain employs TRBV5-1 and TRBJ2-7; 9 bases agree with TRBD2. V shed 4 bases, J shed 6 bases, and the junction held 11 bases outside the gene matches. Per germline, CDR1 SGHRS and CDR2 YFSETQ. The CDR3 length is 15 residues. CDR3 in amino acids: CASSDGTSRVREQYF. CDR3 coding DNA: TGCGCCAGCAGCGATGGGACTAGCAGGGTCCGCGAGCAGTACTTC.

The J gene is TRBJ2-5, the V gene TRBV19; 11 bases are a match to TRBD1. The CDR3 length is 14 residues. Trimming cost V 4 bases and J 8 bases; bases outside gene matches: 6. Per the germline V gene, CDR1 is LNHDA and CDR2 is SQIVND (reference sequence). The CDR3 nucleotides read TGTGCCAGTAGTACCTCCGGGACAGGGGGTACCCAGTACTTC. Translated: CASSTSGTGGTQYF.

This clone appeared a single time. V usage is TRBV29-1 and J usage is TRBJ2-7; D remains unclear. This CDR3 spans 14 amino acids. Germline V CDR1 and CDR2: SQVTM, ANQGSEA. The V gene lost 4 bases and the J gene lost 2 bases, with 15 bases spanning the gap. The CDR3 region has the DNA TGCAGCGTTGCCCATCGCTTGTCTACCTACGAGCAGTACTTC. It yields the protein CSVAHRLSTYEQYF.

This rearrangement joins TRBV6-1 to TRBJ2-7; 7 nucleotides line up with TRBD1. Per germline, CDR1 MNHNS and CDR2 SASEGT. V lost 8 bases to trimming and J lost 3 bases; unmatched junction nucleotides: 4. CDR3 length equals 12 residues. The CDR3 reads CASPGQFYEQYF. CDR3 bases: TGTGCCAGCCCGGGACAGTTCTACGAGCAGTACTTC.

V and J are TRBV14 and TRBJ1-1, with a weak D call TRBD1 (6 bases). This CDR3 region has 15 residues. Germline-derived CDR1 and CDR2 are SGHDN and FVKESK. The V and J ends lost 4 bases and 3 bases respectively, with 15 bases between them. In DNA, the CDR3 is TGTGCCAGCAGCCGAGGACAGACCCTGTACACTGAAGCTTTCTTT. Residues: CASSRGQTLYTEAFF.

The genes are TRBV25-1 and TRBJ2-7, with 9 nucleotides matching TRBD1. The germline gives CDR1 MGHDK, CDR2 SYGVNS. CDR3 size: 16 residues. The junction had 11 bases not matched to a gene; V was cut back by 2 bases and J by 6 bases. The CDR3 loop reads CASSEASDRGFFEQYF. CDR3 in DNA: TGTGCCAGCAGTGAAGCAAGCGACAGGGGGTTCTTCGAGCAGTACTTC.

V is TRBV11-3 and J is TRBJ2-1; possibly TRBD2 for D (6 bases). The CDR3 runs to 16 residues. Per germline, CDR1 SGHNT and CDR2 YENEEA. V dropped 5 bases and J dropped 0 bases, with 14 bases sitting between them. CDR3: CASSPGVSGSYNEQFF. CDR3 DNA: TGTGCCAGCAGCCCGGGGGTTAGCGGCTCCTACAATGAGCAGTTCTTC.

The sample holds a few counts of this clone. J is TRBJ2-3 and V is TRBV4-2; unclear D gene. V was trimmed by 1 base and J by 3 bases, leaving 5 bases between them. The V gene's germline CDR1 is LGHNA and CDR2 YNFKEQ. CDR3 length equals 13 residues. CDR3 DNA: TGTGCCAGCAGCCAAGCCGGGACAGATACGCAGTATTTT. This gives the protein CASSQAGTDTQYF.

This clone was observed a single time. The chain uses TRBV5-1 and TRBJ2-5; D might be TRBD2 (5 bases). Germline CDR1 reads SGHRS; CDR2 reads YFSETQ. Trimming pared 0 bases from V and 4 bases from J, leaving 13 bases between. The CDR3 length is 15 residues. CDR3 sequence reads: CASSLEATGSETQYF. The CDR3 DNA reads as TGCGCCAGCAGCTTGGAGGCCACGGGATCAGAGACCCAGTACTTC.

This CDR3 reads CASSQVAAGAPYEQYF. DNA of the CDR3: TGCGCCAGCAGCCAAGTAGCAGCGGGGGCCCCCTACGAGCAGTACTTC. The genes are TRBV4-3 and TRBJ2-7; 8 positions match TRBD2. The CDR3 covers 16 residues. Trimming took 1 base from V and 2 from J; bases not matched to a gene: 7. Germline CDR1 is LGHNA and CDR2 is YSLEER.

CDR3 DNA sequence: TGTGCCAGCAACCGTCAGGGGTACAATGAGCAGTTCTTC. Its protein product is CASNRQGYNEQFF. The chain combines TRBV6-5 with TRBJ2-1; possibly TRBD1 for D (6 bases). This CDR3 contains 13 residues. Germline V gene sequence: CDR1 MNHEY, CDR2 SVGAGI. With 7 bases removed from V and 4 bases from J, the gap between germline ends came to 11 bases.

The chain carries TRBV11-2 and TRBJ2-5; weak D call: TRBD1 (6 bases). The V end lost 7 bases, the J end lost 7 bases, and 25 bases lay between the germline ends. CDR3 size: 16 residues. Germline V CDR1 and CDR2: SGHAT, FQNNGV. For the CDR3, the DNA is TGTGCCAGCACTGCCTATGAAACCCCGGACAGTGGGACCCAGTACTTC. The encoded protein is CASTAYETPDSGTQYF.

The J gene is TRBJ1-5, the V gene TRBV27; a possible D gene is TRBD1 (6 bases). CDR1 is MNHEY, CDR2 SMNVEV, per germline (reference sequence). Between the trimmed V and J ends, which lost 0 bases and 4 bases, there was a span of 10 bases. The CDR3 is 15 amino acids. CDR3 amino acids: CASSLSRGNNQPQHF. Written as DNA, the CDR3 is TGTGCCAGCAGTTTATCTAGGGGGAATAATCAGCCCCAGCATTTT.

The genes are TRBV5-4 and TRBJ2-7; 7 bases fit TRBD2. The CDR3 runs to 16 residues. Germline lookup yields CDR1 SGHNT and CDR2 YYREEE (reference sequence). The V segment lost 0 bases and the J segment 3 bases; nucleotides outside the gene matches: 9. The CDR3 DNA sequence: TGTGCCAGCAGCTTGGTGATCGCGCGGGAGTTCTACGAGCAGTACTTC. Translated, it gives CASSLVIAREFYEQYF.

The rearrangement links TRBV23-1 to TRBJ1-5; no definite D call. TRBV23-1 is known as an ORF, though its function is uncertain. The CDR3 has 9 amino acids. Trimming took 9 bases from V and 7 from J, leaving 4 bases between them. The DNA for the CDR3 is TGCGCCAGTCGGCAGCCCCAGCATTTT. Translating gives CASRQPQHF.

V usage is TRBV18 and J usage is TRBJ2-5, with D possibly being TRBD1 (6 bases). Germline V gene sequence: CDR1 KGHSH, CDR2 LQKENI. This CDR3 spans 12 amino acids. V was shortened by 6 bases and J by 5 bases, with 10 bases between the two germline ends. The CDR3: CASSPRGETQYF. As DNA, the CDR3 is TGTGCCAGCTCCCCGAGGGGGGAGACCCAGTACTTC.